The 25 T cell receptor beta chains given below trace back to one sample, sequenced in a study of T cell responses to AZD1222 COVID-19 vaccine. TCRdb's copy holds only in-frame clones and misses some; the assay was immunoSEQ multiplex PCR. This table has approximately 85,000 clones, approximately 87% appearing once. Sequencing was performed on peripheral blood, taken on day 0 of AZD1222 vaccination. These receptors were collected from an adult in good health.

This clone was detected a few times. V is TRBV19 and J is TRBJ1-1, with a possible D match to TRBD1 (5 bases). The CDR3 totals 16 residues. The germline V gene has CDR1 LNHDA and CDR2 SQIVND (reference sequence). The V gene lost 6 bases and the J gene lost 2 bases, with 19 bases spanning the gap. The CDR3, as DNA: TGTGCCAGTAGAGGTACGGGACGGTACAACAACACTGAAGCTTTCTTT. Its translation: CASRGTGRYNNTEAFF.

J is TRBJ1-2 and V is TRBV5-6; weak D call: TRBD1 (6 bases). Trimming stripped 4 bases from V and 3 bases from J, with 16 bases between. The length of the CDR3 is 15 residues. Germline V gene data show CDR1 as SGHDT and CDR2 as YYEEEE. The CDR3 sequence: CASSRTQGNDYGYTF. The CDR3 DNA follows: TGTGCCAGCAGCAGGACCCAGGGGAATGACTATGGCTACACCTTC.

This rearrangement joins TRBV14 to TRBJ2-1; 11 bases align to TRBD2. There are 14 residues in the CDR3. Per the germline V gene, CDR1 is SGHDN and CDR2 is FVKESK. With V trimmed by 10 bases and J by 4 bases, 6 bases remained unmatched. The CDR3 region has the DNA TGTGCCACCTCAACTAGCGGGAGATACAATGAGCAGTTCTTC. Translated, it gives CATSTSGRYNEQFF.

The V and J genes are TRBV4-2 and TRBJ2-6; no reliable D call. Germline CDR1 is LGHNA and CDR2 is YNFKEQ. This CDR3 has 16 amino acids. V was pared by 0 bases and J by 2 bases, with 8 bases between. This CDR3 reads CASSQDGLPGANVLTF. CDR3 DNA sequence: TGTGCCAGCAGCCAAGATGGGCTCCCTGGGGCCAACGTCCTGACTTTC.

CDR3 bases: TGCGCCAGCAGCCTTGGACAGGGGGGCACCGGGGAGCTGTTTTTT. Translating gives CASSLGQGGTGELFF. The chain has TRBV4-1 and TRBJ2-2, with 10 bases identical to TRBD1. The germline CDR1 and CDR2 sequences are MGHRA and YSYEKL. V lost 4 bases and J lost 4; bases outside the gene matches: 3. This CDR3 comprises 15 residues.

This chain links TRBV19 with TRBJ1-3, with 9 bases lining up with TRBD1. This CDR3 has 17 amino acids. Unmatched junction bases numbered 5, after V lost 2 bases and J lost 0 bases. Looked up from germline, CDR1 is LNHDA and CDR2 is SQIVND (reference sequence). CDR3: CASSITGQGYSGNTIYF. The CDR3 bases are TGTGCCAGTAGTATAACGGGACAGGGCTACTCTGGAAACACCATATATTTT.

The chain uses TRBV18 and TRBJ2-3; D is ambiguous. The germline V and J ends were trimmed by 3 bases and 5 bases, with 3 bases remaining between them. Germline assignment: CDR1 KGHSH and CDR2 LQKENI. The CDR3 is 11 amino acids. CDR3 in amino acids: CASSPVDTQYF. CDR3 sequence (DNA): TGTGCCAGCTCACCCGTAGATACGCAGTATTTT.

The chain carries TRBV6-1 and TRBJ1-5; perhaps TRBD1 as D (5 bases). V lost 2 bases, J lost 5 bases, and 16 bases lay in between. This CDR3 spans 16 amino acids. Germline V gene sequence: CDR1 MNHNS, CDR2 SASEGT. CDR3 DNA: TGTGCCAGCAGTGAAATCGGGGGGGAGTTGGATCAGCCCCAGCATTTT. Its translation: CASSEIGGELDQPQHF.

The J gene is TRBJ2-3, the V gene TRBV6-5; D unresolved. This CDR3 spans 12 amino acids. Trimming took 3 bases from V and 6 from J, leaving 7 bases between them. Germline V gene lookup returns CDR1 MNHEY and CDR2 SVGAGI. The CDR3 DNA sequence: TGTGCCAGCAGTTATGACCGGGATACGCAGTATTTT. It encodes CASSYDRDTQYF.

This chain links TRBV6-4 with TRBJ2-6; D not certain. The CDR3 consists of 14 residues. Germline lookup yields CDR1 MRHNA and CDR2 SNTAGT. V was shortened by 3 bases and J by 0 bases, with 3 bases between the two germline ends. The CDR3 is CASSEGSGANVLTF. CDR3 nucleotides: TGTGCCAGCAGTGAGGGCTCTGGGGCCAACGTCCTGACTTTC.

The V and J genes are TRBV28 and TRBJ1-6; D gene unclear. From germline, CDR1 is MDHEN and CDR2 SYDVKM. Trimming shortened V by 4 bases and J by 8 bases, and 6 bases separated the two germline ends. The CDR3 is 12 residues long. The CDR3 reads CASSSPYSPLHF. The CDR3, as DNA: TGTGCCAGCAGTTCCCCTTATTCACCCCTCCACTTT. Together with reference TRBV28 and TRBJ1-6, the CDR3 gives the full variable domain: DVKVTQSSRYLVKRTGEKVFLECVQDMDHENMFWYRQDPGLGLRLIYFSYDVKMKEKGDIPEGYSVSREKKERFSLILESASTNQTSMYLCASSSPYSPLHFGNGTRLTVT.

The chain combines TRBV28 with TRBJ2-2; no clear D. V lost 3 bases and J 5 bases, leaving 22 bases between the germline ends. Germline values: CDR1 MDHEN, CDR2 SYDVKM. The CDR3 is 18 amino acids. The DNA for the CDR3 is TGTGCCAGCAGTTTCAGTACGGGTTTCGGTGTGATAACCGGGGAGCTGTTTTTT. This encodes CASSFSTGFGVITGELFF. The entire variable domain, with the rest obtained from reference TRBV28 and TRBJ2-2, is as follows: DVKVTQSSRYLVKRTGEKVFLECVQDMDHENMFWYRQDPGLGLRLIYFSYDVKMKEKGDIPEGYSVSREKKERFSLILESASTNQTSMYLCASSFSTGFGVITGELFFGEGSRLTVL.

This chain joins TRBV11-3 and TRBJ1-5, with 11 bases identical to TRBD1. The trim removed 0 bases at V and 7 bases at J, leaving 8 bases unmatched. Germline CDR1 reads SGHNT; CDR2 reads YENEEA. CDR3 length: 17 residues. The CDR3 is CASSLDLRDRGKQPQHF. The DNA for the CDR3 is TGTGCCAGCAGCTTAGATCTAAGGGACAGGGGGAAGCAGCCCCAGCATTTT.

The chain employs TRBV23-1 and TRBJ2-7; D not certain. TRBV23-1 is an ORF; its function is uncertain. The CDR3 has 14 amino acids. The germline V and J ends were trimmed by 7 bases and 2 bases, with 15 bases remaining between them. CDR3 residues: CASTPCLGPYEQYF. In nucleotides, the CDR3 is TGCGCCAGCACTCCTTGTCTAGGACCCTACGAGCAGTACTTC.

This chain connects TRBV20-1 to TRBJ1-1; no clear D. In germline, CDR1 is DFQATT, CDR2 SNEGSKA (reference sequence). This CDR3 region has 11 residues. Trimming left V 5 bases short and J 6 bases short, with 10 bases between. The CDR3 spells CSAPRGSEAFF. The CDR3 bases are TGCAGTGCTCCCCGGGGATCTGAAGCTTTCTTT.

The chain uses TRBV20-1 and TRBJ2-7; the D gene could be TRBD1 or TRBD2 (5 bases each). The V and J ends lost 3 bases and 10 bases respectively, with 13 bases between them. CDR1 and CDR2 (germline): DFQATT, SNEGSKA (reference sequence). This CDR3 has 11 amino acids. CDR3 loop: CSARRQGRQYF. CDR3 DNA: TGCAGTGCTAGGAGGCAGGGACGACAGTACTTC.

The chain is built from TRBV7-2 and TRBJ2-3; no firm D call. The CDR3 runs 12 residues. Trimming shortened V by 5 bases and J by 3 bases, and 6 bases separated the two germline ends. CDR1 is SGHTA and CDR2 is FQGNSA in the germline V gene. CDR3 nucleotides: TGTGCCAGCAGCACCTGGACAGATACGCAGTATTTT. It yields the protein CASSTWTDTQYF.

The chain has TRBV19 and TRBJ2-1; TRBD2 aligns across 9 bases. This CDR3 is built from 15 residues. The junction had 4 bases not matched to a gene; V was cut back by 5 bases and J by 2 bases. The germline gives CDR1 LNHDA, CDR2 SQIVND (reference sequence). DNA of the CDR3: TGTGCCAGTAGTCCCAGCGGGAGGCCCTACAATGAGCAGTTCTTC. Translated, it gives CASSPSGRPYNEQFF.

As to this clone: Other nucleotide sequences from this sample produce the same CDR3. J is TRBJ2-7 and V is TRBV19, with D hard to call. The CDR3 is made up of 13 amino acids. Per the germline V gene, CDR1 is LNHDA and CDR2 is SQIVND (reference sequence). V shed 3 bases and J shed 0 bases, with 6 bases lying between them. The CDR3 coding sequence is TGTGCCAGTAGTATTGGCAGCTCCTACGAGCAGTACTTC. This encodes CASSIGSSYEQYF.

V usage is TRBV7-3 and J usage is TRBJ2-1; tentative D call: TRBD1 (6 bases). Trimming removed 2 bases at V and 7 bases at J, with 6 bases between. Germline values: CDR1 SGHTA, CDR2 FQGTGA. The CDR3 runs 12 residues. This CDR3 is CASSLQGNEQFF. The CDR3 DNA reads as TGTGCCAGCAGCTTACAGGGGAATGAGCAGTTCTTC.

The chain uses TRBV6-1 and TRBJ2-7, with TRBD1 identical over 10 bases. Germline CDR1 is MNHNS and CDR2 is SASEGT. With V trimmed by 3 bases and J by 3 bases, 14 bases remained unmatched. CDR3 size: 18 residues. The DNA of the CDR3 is TGTGCCAGCAGTGACATGACAGGGGGCGGACCCTTAATCTACGAGCAGTACTTC. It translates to CASSDMTGGGPLIYEQYF.

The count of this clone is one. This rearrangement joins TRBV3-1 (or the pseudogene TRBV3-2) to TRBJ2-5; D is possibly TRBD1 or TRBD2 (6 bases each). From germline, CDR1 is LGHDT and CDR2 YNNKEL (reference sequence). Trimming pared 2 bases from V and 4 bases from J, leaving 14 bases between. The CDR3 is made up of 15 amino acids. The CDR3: CASSQRGGLGETQYF. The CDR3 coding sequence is TGTGCCAGCAGCCAAAGAGGGGGGCTCGGAGAGACCCAGTACTTC.

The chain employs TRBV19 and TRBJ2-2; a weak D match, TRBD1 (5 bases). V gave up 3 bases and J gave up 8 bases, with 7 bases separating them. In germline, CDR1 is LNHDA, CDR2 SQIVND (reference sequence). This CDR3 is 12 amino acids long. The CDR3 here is CASSMGRGELFF. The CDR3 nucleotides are TGTGCCAGTAGTATGGGGCGAGGGGAGCTGTTTTTT.

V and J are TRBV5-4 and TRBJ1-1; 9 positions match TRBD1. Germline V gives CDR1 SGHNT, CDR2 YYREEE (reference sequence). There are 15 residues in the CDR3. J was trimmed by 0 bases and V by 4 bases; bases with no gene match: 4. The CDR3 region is CASSRDRDLNTEAFF. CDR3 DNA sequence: TGTGCCAGCAGCCGGGACAGGGATTTGAACACTGAAGCTTTCTTT.

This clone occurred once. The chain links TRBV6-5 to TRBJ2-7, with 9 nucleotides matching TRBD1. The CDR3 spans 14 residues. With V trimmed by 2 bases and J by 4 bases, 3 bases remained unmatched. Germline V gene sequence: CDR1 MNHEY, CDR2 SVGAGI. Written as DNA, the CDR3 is TGTGCCAGCAGTTACGGACAGGGGAAGTACGAGCAGTACTTC. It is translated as CASSYGQGKYEQYF.